Below, 13 T cell receptor beta chains from the same sample are listed, as sequenced in a study of shared clonotypes between healthy human individuals. The repertoire was sequenced with immunoSEQ multiplex PCR; TCRdb's copy has only in-frame clones and lacks some. The top ten clones hold roughly an eighth of a sample with approximately 480,000 clones, about 79% of them seen once. The sequenced material came from PBMCs. The receptors come from a woman aged 35 to 49 in good health. Some clones in this sample may be carry-over from other donors' samples.

This chain links TRBV5-1 with TRBJ1-2, with D unclear. The CDR3 consists of 13 residues. Germline CDR1 SGHRS, CDR2 YFSETQ. V was trimmed by 4 bases and J by 6 bases, leaving 13 bases between them. The CDR3 here is CASSLEQLHGYTF. The CDR3 DNA reads as TGCGCCAGCAGCCTGGAACAGCTCCATGGCTACACCTTC.

This clone has just a few counts. V and J are TRBV6-1 and TRBJ2-1, with D hard to call. The CDR3 sequence is 16 residues long. The germline V and J ends were trimmed by 0 bases and 5 bases, with 14 bases remaining between them. Germline V CDR1 and CDR2: MNHNS, SASEGT. CDR3 DNA sequence: TGTGCCAGCAGTGAAGCGGAAGGGTCTGGAGACAATGAGCAGTTCTTC. Translated, it gives CASSEAEGSGDNEQFF.

This clone has ten or more counts. This chain links TRBV10-3 with TRBJ2-7; D remains unclear. V lost 0 bases and J lost 8, with 17 bases in between. The germline V gene encodes CDR1 ENHRY and CDR2 SYGVKD. This CDR3 contains 15 residues. CDR3 in DNA: TGTGCCATCAGTGAGTCAAGCGCTCCCGGAGTCAAGCAGTACTTC. The encoded protein is CAISESSAPGVKQYF.

V is TRBV30 and J is TRBJ2-3, with a possible D match to TRBD2 (6 bases). The CDR3 consists of 14 residues. Trimming stripped 0 bases from V and 1 base from J, with 8 bases between. From germline, CDR1 is GTSNPN and CDR2 SVGIG (reference sequence). The chain's CDR3 is CAWSVTGGTDTQYF. CDR3 nucleotide sequence: TGTGCCTGGAGTGTGACGGGGGGCACAGATACGCAGTATTTT.

This chain connects TRBV5-5 to TRBJ2-6, with D hard to call. The CDR3 loop spans 19 amino acids. The germline gives CDR1 SGHKS, CDR2 YYEKEE (reference sequence). Trimming removed 4 bases from V and 0 bases from J, with 20 bases in between. CDR3 nucleotides: TGTGCCAGCAGCCCGGCCCCGACAACTACATCCTCTGGGGCCAACGTCCTGACTTTC. Translation gives CASSPAPTTTSSGANVLTF.

This chain uses TRBV6-5 with TRBJ1-4; a possible D gene is TRBD1 (5 bases). From germline, CDR1 is MNHEY and CDR2 SVGAGI. The CDR3 length is 12 residues. V lost 8 bases and J 6 bases, leaving 10 bases between the germline ends. CDR3 bases: TGTGCCAGCGAACAGGTAGATGAAAAACTGTTTTTT. Its protein product is CASEQVDEKLFF.

The rearrangement links TRBV20-1 to TRBJ2-3; no firm D call. The CDR3 totals 11 residues. CDR1 DFQATT and CDR2 SNEGSKA come from the germline V gene (reference sequence). V dropped 6 bases and J dropped 6 bases, with 10 bases sitting between them. The CDR3 coding sequence is TGCAGTGCCAAGGATCTGGATACGCAGTATTTT. Its translation is CSAKDLDTQYF.

The chain joins TRBV18 to TRBJ2-1, with D tentatively TRBD2 (6 bases). The ends were cut back, 4 bases at V and 4 bases at J, with 26 bases in the middle. CDR3 length: 19 residues. CDR1 is KGHSH, CDR2 LQKENI, per germline. CDR3 sequence reads: CASSLPPEAGRTKYNEQFF. The CDR3 nucleotides read TGTGCCAGCTCACTCCCCCCCGAGGCCGGTCGGACTAAGTACAATGAGCAGTTCTTC.

The rearrangement links TRBV27 to TRBJ1-1; D possibly corresponds to TRBD1 (5 bases). This CDR3 contains 12 residues. The germline V gene encodes CDR1 MNHEY and CDR2 SMNVEV (reference sequence). The V end was cut by 10 bases, the J end by 7 bases, with 16 bases between. CDR3 sequence reads: CAKPFQGGEAFF. CDR3 coding DNA: TGTGCCAAACCTTTTCAGGGCGGTGAAGCTTTCTTT.

The chain recombines TRBV28 with TRBJ2-7; possible D gene TRBD1, 6 bases. CDR3 length: 14 residues. Germline CDR1 and CDR2: MDHEN and SYDVKM. V was shortened by 0 bases and J by 2 bases, with 8 bases between the two germline ends. This CDR3 is CASSLWDRTYEQYF. CDR3 DNA sequence: TGTGCCAGCAGTTTATGGGACAGAACCTACGAGCAGTACTTC.

This clone came up once. This rearrangement joins TRBV28 to TRBJ1-2; D is uncertain. Trimming removed 6 bases from V and 8 bases from J, with 25 bases in between. The CDR3 length is 16 residues. The germline gives CDR1 MDHEN, CDR2 SYDVKM. CDR3 amino acids: CASSDKPGLLTIGYTF. The CDR3 nucleotides read TGTGCCAGCAGCGATAAACCCGGGCTCCTAACTATCGGCTACACCTTC.

This chain links TRBV19 with TRBJ2-1; D is possibly TRBD2 (6 bases). The V gene lost 6 bases and the J gene lost 8 bases, with 14 bases spanning the gap. The germline gives CDR1 LNHDA, CDR2 SQIVND (reference sequence). The CDR3 is 13 amino acids. Written as DNA, the CDR3 is TGTGCCAGTAGGCGGGGCAATGCGGATGAGCAGTTCTTC. Residues: CASRRGNADEQFF.

CDR3 nucleotide sequence: TGTGCCAGCAGCGTAGCCGGACTAGCGGGAGTTGTTGAGCAGTTCTTC. Residues: CASSVAGLAGVVEQFF. The genes are TRBV9 and TRBJ2-1; 13 bases line up with TRBD2. From germline, CDR1 is SGDLS and CDR2 YYNGEE. V shed 0 bases, J shed 9 bases, and the junction held 6 bases outside the gene matches. This CDR3 is built from 16 residues.